The sequence of this TCR beta chain was determined in a study of blood T cell repertoires in COVID-19. Study in general: There were acute and convalescent COVID-19 samples, and they came from the United States, Italy and Spain. PBMCs, B-cell-depleted T cells, or T cells provided the cDNA or gDNA that made up the material.

How the authors handled the data: Reference gene primer amplification in the assay estimated nucleated cell counts. The protocol was immunoSEQ multiplex PCR, while the TCRdb copy is restricted to in-frame clones and leaves out a portion. V, J and clone size reflect that table, while D and trimming were determined from the DNA. The sample comprises some 500,000 clones, 70% to 90% of which are singletons, and roughly 7.3% rests with the top ten. Enrollment of patients from Seattle took place during active infection, with longitudinal follow-up. The V end lost 3 bases, the J end lost 4 bases, and 10 bases lay between the germline ends. The CDR3 runs 13 residues. Germline V gene sequence: CDR1 GTSNPN, CDR2 SVGIG (reference sequence).

The receptor's source is a woman between 50 and 59 years old with COVID-19, enrolled during active disease. The chain employs TRBV30 and TRBJ1-5; D might be TRBD1 (5 bases). The sample consisted of peripheral blood. As DNA, the CDR3 is TGTGCCTGGAGGGTCGGGGGGAATCAGCCCCAGCATTTT. This gives the protein CAWRVGGNQPQHF.